These 3 T cell receptor beta chains were all obtained from the same sample, sequenced in a study of sequential checkpoint blockade in melanoma. Sample treatment: randomized to nivolumab then ipilimumab (arm A) or the reverse (arm B). TCRdb's copy holds only in-frame clones and misses some; the assay was immunoSEQ multiplex PCR. This table has about 12,000 clones, about 79% appearing once. The sequencing here drew on CD8+ T cells sorted from blood (inferred from file names), taken from a patient given nivolumab and ipilimumab in sequence. The receptors shown here come from a human donor with melanoma.

The chain recombines TRBV9 with TRBJ2-1; TRBD2 matches at 9 bases. V lost 0 bases and J lost 7; bases outside the gene matches: 8. The CDR3 is 16 amino acids. The germline CDR1 and CDR2 sequences are SGDLS and YYNGEE. In DNA form, the CDR3 reads TGTGCCAGCAGCGTAGTAGGTAGCGGGAGTAGGAATGAGCAGTTCTTC. Protein product: CASSVVGSGSRNEQFF.

The chain joins TRBV2 to TRBJ2-5; 8 nucleotides line up with TRBD1. This CDR3 is 13 amino acids long. Looked up from germline, CDR1 is SNHLY and CDR2 is FYNNEI. The trim removed 7 bases at V and 5 bases at J, leaving 6 bases unmatched. The CDR3 DNA reads TGTGCCAGCAACTTGGACAGGGTGGAGACCCAGTACTTC. This gives the protein CASNLDRVETQYF.

This chain uses TRBV7-8 with TRBJ1-1; possible D gene TRBD1, 6 bases. Trimming shortened V by 1 base and J by 0 bases, and 12 bases separated the two germline ends. The CDR3 loop spans 16 amino acids. The germline V gene encodes CDR1 SGHVS and CDR2 FQNEAQ. CDR3 sequence (DNA): TGTGCCAGCAGCTTAGTGGACAGAGTCATGAACACTGAAGCTTTCTTT. It codes for CASSLVDRVMNTEAFF.